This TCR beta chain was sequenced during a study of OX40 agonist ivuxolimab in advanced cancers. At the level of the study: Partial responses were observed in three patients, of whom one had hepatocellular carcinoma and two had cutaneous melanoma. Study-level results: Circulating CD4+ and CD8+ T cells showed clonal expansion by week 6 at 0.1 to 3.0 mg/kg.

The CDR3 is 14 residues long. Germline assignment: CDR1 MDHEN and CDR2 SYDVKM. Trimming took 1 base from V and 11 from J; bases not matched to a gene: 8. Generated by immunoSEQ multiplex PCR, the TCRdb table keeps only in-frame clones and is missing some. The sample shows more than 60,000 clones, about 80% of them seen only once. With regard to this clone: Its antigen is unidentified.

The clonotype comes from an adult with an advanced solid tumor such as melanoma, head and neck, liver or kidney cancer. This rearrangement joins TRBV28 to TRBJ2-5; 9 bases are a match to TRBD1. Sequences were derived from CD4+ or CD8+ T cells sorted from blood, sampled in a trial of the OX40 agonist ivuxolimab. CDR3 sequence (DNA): TGTGCCAGCAGTTTATCTGGGACAGGGAAAGAGCAGTACTTC. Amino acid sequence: CASSLSGTGKEQYF.